The 14 T cell receptor beta chains below come from one sample, sequenced in a study of CD8 T cells in ankylosing spondylitis. Using its own MiXCR run on the 5' RACE reads, TCRdb lists one record per CDR3 protein. Of 700,000 to 1,000,000 distinct CDR3 sequences listed, 12% are singletons. These TCRs are of unknown antigen specificity. Study conclusions and caveats: Within ankylosing spondylitis blood, a TCR beta motif made up of roughly eight highly homologous variants appeared to be characteristic.

Material: blood, either unsorted or a sorted T cell fraction (not recorded which). The receptors were gathered from a male donor with ankylosing spondylitis.

This sequence joins TRBV20-1 and TRBJ2-1, with 7 nucleotides matching TRBD2. From germline, CDR1 is DFQATT and CDR2 SNEGSKA (reference sequence). J gave up 2 bases and V 3 bases, and 1 base lay outside the gene matches. This CDR3 is 13 amino acids long. In DNA form, the CDR3 reads TGCAGTGCTAGTCTAGCGGCCTACAATGAGCAGTTCTTC. Its protein is CSASLAAYNEQFF.

V is TRBV6-5 and J is TRBJ2-3; TRBD1 matches at 8 bases. Trimming took 2 bases from V and 3 from J; bases not matched to a gene: 10. The CDR3 consists of 17 residues. Germline V gene sequence: CDR1 MNHEY, CDR2 SVGAGI. CDR3 region: CASSYGRTGSRTDTQYF. Here the CDR3 DNA reads TGTGCCAGCAGTTACGGCCGGACAGGGAGTAGAACAGATACGCAGTATTTT.

This clonotype was detected only a few times. The chain has TRBV20-1 and TRBJ2-1, with TRBD2 matching over 9 bases. Germline CDR1 is DFQATT and CDR2 is SNEGSKA (reference sequence). This CDR3 is 13 amino acids long. After removal of 7 bases from V and 6 bases from J, the junction contained 7 bases not matched to a gene. The CDR3 DNA follows: TGCAGTGTTGGACTAGCGTTAAGCAATGAGCAGTTCTTC. Translating it yields CSVGLALSNEQFF.

This sequence joins TRBV27 and TRBJ2-3; the D gene is possibly TRBD2 (7 bases). The V gene's germline CDR1 is MNHEY and CDR2 SMNVEV (reference sequence). The CDR3 totals 15 residues. V was shortened by 3 bases and J by 3 bases, with 13 bases between the two germline ends. The CDR3 region has the DNA TGTGCCAGCAGTTTTGGAGGGAGGGGGACAGATACGCAGTATTTT. Protein sequence: CASSFGGRGTDTQYF.

This chain uses TRBV5-5 with TRBJ2-1; 10 bases fit TRBD2. The germline CDR1 and CDR2 sequences are SGHKS and YYEKEE (reference sequence). The CDR3 contains 16 residues. Trimming removed 1 base from V and 4 bases from J; junction bases left unmatched: 5. The CDR3 sequence: CASSLSLAGEYNEQFF. Here the CDR3 DNA reads TGTGCCAGCAGCTTGTCCCTAGCGGGAGAATACAATGAGCAGTTCTTC. Filled out from reference TRBV5-5 and TRBJ2-1, the complete variable domain reads DAGVTQSPTHLIKTRGQQVTLRCSPISGHKSVSWYQQVLGQGPQFIFQYYEKEERGRGNFPDRFSARQFPNYSSELNVNALLLGDSALYLCASSLSLAGEYNEQFFGPGTRLTVL.

This clonotype showed up just a few times. The J gene is TRBJ2-1, the V gene TRBV5-1; D not certain. Germline lookup yields CDR1 SGHRS and CDR2 YFSETQ. Trimming removed 4 bases at V and 4 bases at J, with 15 bases between. CDR3 length: 15 residues. The CDR3 here is CASSVGQELYNEQFF. Here the CDR3 DNA reads TGCGCCAGCAGCGTCGGCCAGGAGCTATACAATGAGCAGTTCTTC.

At least ten counts were recorded for this clonotype. This rearrangement joins TRBV20-1 to TRBJ2-7, with TRBD2 matching 7 bases. Germline V gene lookup returns CDR1 DFQATT and CDR2 SNEGSKA (reference sequence). The CDR3 extends over 14 amino acids. V shed 0 bases and J 5 bases; nucleotides not matched to a gene: 7. CDR3: CSARDRTRGDEQYF. In DNA, the CDR3 is TGCAGTGCTAGAGATCGGACTAGAGGGGACGAGCAGTACTTC.

This clonotype was counted between two and nine times. The rearrangement links TRBV6-5 to TRBJ1-6; D not resolved. From germline, CDR1 is MNHEY and CDR2 SVGAGI. The CDR3 extends over 14 amino acids. Trimming stripped 0 bases from V and 8 bases from J, with 8 bases between. Written as DNA, the CDR3 is TGTGCCAGCAGTTACTCCCCTCCTTATTCACCCCTCCACTTT. Encoded protein: CASSYSPPYSPLHF.

V usage is TRBV20-1 and J usage is TRBJ2-1; TRBD1 might be the D (6 bases). This CDR3 has 15 amino acids. V lost 3 bases and J 4 bases, leaving 16 bases between the germline ends. The V gene's germline CDR1 is DFQATT and CDR2 SNEGSKA (reference sequence). The CDR3 DNA follows: TGCAGTGCTAGGGGCACAGGGATAGGATACAATGAGCAGTTCTTC. Translating it yields CSARGTGIGYNEQFF.

This clonotype appeared a few times. The chain recombines TRBV20-1 with TRBJ2-1; a possible D gene is TRBD1 (6 bases). The CDR3 covers 15 residues. Germline V gene data show CDR1 as DFQATT and CDR2 as SNEGSKA (reference sequence). Trimming pared 3 bases from V and 2 bases from J, leaving 14 bases between. DNA of the CDR3: TGCAGTGCTAGTAGGGCCAGGGGAACCTACAATGAGCAGTTCTTC. Translation gives CSASRARGTYNEQFF.

This clonotype has just a few counts. The gene calls are TRBV4-2 and TRBJ1-4; D unclear. With 4 bases removed from V and 6 bases from J, the gap between germline ends came to 15 bases. The CDR3 totals 15 residues. The germline gives CDR1 LGHNA, CDR2 YNFKEQ. This CDR3 reads CASSLIPTGDEKLFF. CDR3 coding DNA: TGTGCCAGCAGCCTGATTCCGACCGGCGATGAAAAACTGTTTTTT.

The chain's CDR3 is CASSLQGPEQFF. For the CDR3, the DNA is TGTGCCAGCAGCTTACAGGGCCCGGAGCAGTTCTTC. This rearrangement joins TRBV12-3 or TRBV12-4 to TRBJ2-1; perhaps TRBD1 as D (6 bases). The V end lost 6 bases, the J end lost 10 bases, and 13 bases lay between the germline ends. The CDR3 sequence is 12 residues long.

This chain connects TRBV20-1 to TRBJ2-1; possibly TRBD2 for D (6 bases). CDR1 DFQATT and CDR2 SNEGSKA come from the germline V gene (reference sequence). This CDR3 has 14 residues. Trimming stripped 4 bases from V and 6 bases from J, with 16 bases between. In nucleotides, the CDR3 is TGCAGTGCTATCGGCCCGGGAGCGTCCAATGAGCAGTTCTTC. Its protein is CSAIGPGASNEQFF.

This clonotype was seen only a few times. The J gene is TRBJ1-2, the V gene TRBV18, with a weak D call TRBD1 (5 bases). The CDR3 totals 15 residues. V shed 0 bases and J shed 5 bases, with 13 bases lying between them. Looked up from germline, CDR1 is KGHSH and CDR2 is LQKENI. The CDR3 nucleotides read TGTGCCAGCTCACCACCTCACGACAGAGGTTATGGCTACACCTTC. Translation gives CASSPPHDRGYGYTF.